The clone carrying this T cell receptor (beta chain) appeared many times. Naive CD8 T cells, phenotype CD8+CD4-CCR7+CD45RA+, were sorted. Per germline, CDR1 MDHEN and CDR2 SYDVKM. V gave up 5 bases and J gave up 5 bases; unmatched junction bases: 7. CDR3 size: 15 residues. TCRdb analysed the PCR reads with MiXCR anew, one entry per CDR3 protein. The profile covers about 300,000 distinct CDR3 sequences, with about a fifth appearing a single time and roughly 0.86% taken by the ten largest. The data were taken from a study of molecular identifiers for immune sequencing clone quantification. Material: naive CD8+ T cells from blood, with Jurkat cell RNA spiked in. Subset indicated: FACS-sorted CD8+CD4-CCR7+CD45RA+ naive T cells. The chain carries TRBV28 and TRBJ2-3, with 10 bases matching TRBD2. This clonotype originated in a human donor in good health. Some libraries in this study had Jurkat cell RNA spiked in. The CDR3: CASSRAGGPLDTQYF. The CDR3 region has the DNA TGTGCCAGCAGTCGAGCGGGAGGGCCGTTAGATACGCAGTATTTT.